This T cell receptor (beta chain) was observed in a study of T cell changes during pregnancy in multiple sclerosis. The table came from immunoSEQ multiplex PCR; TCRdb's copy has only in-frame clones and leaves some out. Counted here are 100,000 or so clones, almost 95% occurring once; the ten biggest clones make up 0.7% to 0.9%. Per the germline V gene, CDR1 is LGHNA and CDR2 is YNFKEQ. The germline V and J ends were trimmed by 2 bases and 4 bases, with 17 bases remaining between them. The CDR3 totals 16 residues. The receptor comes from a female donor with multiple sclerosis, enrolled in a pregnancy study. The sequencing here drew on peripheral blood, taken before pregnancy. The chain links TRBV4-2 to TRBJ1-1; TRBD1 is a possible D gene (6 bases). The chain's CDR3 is CASSQTGPSTGTEAFF. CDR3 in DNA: TGTGCCAGCAGCCAAACAGGGCCGTCGACAGGCACTGAAGCTTTCTTT.